A single sample gave rise to the 14 T cell receptor beta chains below, sequenced in a study of blood T cell repertoires in COVID-19. Sequenced by immunoSEQ multiplex PCR; TCRdb stores in-frame clones only, minus some. Among about 140,000 clones listed, roughly 90% were seen once. Specimen: peripheral blood. The receptor set was obtained from a human donor in a cohort sampled during active COVID-19.

The chain employs TRBV3-1 (or the pseudogene TRBV3-2) and TRBJ1-4; 10 bases match TRBD1. CDR3 length: 16 amino acids. Trimming took 4 bases from V and 8 from J; bases not matched to a gene: 10. CDR1 and CDR2 (germline): LGHDT, YNNKEL (reference sequence). The CDR3 DNA reads TGTGCCAGCAGCCTCTCGACAGGGGGCGCGAACGAAAAACTGTTTTTT. Translated: CASSLSTGGANEKLFF.

This chain connects TRBV4-1 to TRBJ2-4; no firm D call. The CDR3 length is 16 residues. V was clipped by 0 bases and J by 1 base, with 10 bases between them. Germline CDR1 MGHRA, CDR2 YSYEKL. This CDR3 reads CASSQDPRAAKNIQYF. The DNA of the CDR3 is TGCGCCAGCAGCCAAGATCCCCGAGCGGCCAAAAACATTCAGTACTTC.

The rearrangement joins TRBV5-1 to TRBJ2-1; TRBD2 matches 12 bases. The germline V gene has CDR1 SGHRS and CDR2 YFSETQ. The CDR3 loop spans 18 amino acids. With V trimmed by 4 bases and J by 4 bases, 12 bases remained unmatched. The CDR3 DNA is TGCGCCAGCAGCGACCTCCTAGCGGGGGGGGGATTTTACAATGAGCAGTTCTTC. Its protein is CASSDLLAGGGFYNEQFF.

This clone occurred once. The junction and the germline gene differ at one end; a read error may be behind it. The rearrangement uses TRBV6-5 and TRBJ2-7; TRBD1 matches 7 bases. The CDR3 has 13 amino acids. CDR1 MNHEY and CDR2 SVGAGI come from the germline V gene. The CDR3, as DNA: TGTGCCAGCAGTTACACATTACCGGGACAGATATTTTTC. Its translation is CASSYTLPGQIFF.

This rearrangement joins TRBV12-3 or TRBV12-4 to TRBJ2-3; no clear D gene. V was shortened by 3 bases and J by 2 bases, with 3 bases between the two germline ends. The CDR3 length is 12 residues. The CDR3 spells CASSFVTDTQYF. The CDR3 DNA is TGTGCCAGCAGTTTCGTCACAGATACGCAGTATTTT.

The rearrangement links TRBV3-1 (or the pseudogene TRBV3-2) to TRBJ2-3, with D perhaps matching TRBD2 (5 bases). V shed 2 bases and J shed 1 base, with 13 bases lying between them. CDR3 length: 16 amino acids. The germline V gene has CDR1 LGHDT and CDR2 YNNKEL (reference sequence). This chain's CDR3 is CASSQFPGSGTDTQYF. CDR3 nucleotides: TGTGCCAGCAGCCAATTTCCGGGATCGGGCACAGATACGCAGTATTTT.

V and J are TRBV19 and TRBJ2-7, with 7 nucleotides matching TRBD1. The CDR3 length is 14 residues. V lost 9 bases and J lost 7; bases outside the gene matches: 15. CDR1 and CDR2 (germline): LNHDA, SQIVND (reference sequence). This chain's CDR3 is CASRGGGLSGEQYF. The CDR3, as DNA: TGTGCCAGCCGAGGGGGCGGCTTAAGTGGGGAGCAGTACTTC.

The CDR3 loop is CASSLPHRANTGELFF. The DNA of the CDR3 is TGTGCCAGCAGCTTGCCTCACAGGGCTAACACCGGGGAGCTGTTTTTT. The V gene is TRBV5-6, the J gene TRBJ2-2; D might be TRBD1 (6 bases). The germline CDR1 and CDR2 sequences are SGHDT and YYEEEE. V shed 1 base and J shed 2 bases, with 12 bases lying between them. There are 16 residues in the CDR3.

CDR3 DNA: TGTGCCAGCAGCTTAAGCGGGGGGGCTATTGAGCAGTTCTTC. Translation gives CASSLSGGAIEQFF. The chain employs TRBV7-9 and TRBJ2-1; 10 nucleotides agree with TRBD2. Trimming removed 2 bases from V and 9 bases from J; junction bases left unmatched: 4. Germline lookup yields CDR1 SEHNR and CDR2 FQNEAQ (reference sequence). The CDR3 totals 14 residues.

CDR3 loop: CASGPDRGRQPQHF. The CDR3 DNA reads as TGTGCTAGTGGGCCGGACAGGGGCAGACAGCCCCAGCATTTT. The chain has TRBV12-5 and TRBJ1-5, with 9 bases identical to TRBD1. The CDR3 loop spans 14 amino acids. From germline, CDR1 is LGHNT and CDR2 FRNRAP. J gave up 7 bases and V 6 bases, and 7 bases lay outside the gene matches.

The chain couples TRBV5-1 to TRBJ2-3; 7 bases map to TRBD1. The CDR3 length is 17 residues. CDR1 SGHRS and CDR2 YFSETQ come from the germline V gene. J was trimmed by 6 bases and V by 3 bases; bases with no gene match: 16. The CDR3 here is CASSWTPPGGHGDTQYF. CDR3 sequence (DNA): TGCGCCAGCAGCTGGACCCCGCCAGGGGGACACGGCGATACGCAGTATTTT.

V usage is TRBV7-2 and J usage is TRBJ2-6; D is ambiguous. This CDR3 is built from 14 residues. V shed 6 bases and J shed 0 bases, with 6 bases lying between them. Germline CDR1 SGHTA, CDR2 FQGNSA. The CDR3 is CASSGSSGANVLTF. CDR3 bases: TGTGCCAGCAGTGGCAGCTCTGGGGCCAACGTCCTGACTTTC.

The genes are TRBV3-1 (or the pseudogene TRBV3-2) and TRBJ2-3; D is undetermined. The CDR3 loop spans 13 amino acids. Trimming stripped 1 base from V and 0 bases from J, with 2 bases between. Germline V gene data show CDR1 as LGHDT and CDR2 as YNNKEL (reference sequence). CDR3 coding DNA: TGTGCCAGCAGCCAAGCTAGCACAGATACGCAGTATTTT. Its protein is CASSQASTDTQYF.

The chain uses TRBV19 and TRBJ1-1, with no clear D. Trimming took off 4 bases at V and 0 bases at J, with 6 bases between the two ends. Germline V gene lookup returns CDR1 LNHDA and CDR2 SQIVND (reference sequence). The CDR3 has 13 amino acids. This CDR3 reads CASSSSLNTEAFF. The CDR3 DNA sequence: TGTGCCAGTAGTAGCAGTTTGAACACTGAAGCTTTCTTT.